The 5 T cell receptor beta chains below all came from one sample that was sequenced in a study of T cell responses to AZD1222 COVID-19 vaccine. Clones were sequenced by immunoSEQ multiplex PCR, and TCRdb holds only the in-frame ones, with some missing. The data show 100,000 to 150,000 clones, with around 90% seen just once and around 4.4% held by the top ten. The sample was peripheral blood, taken 28 days after the second dose of the MenACWY control vaccine. The source of these receptors is an adult who received the MenACWY meningococcal vaccine as a control.

The chain links TRBV24-1 to TRBJ1-5, with D unclear. The germline V gene encodes CDR1 KGHDR and CDR2 SFDVKD. V lost 4 bases to trimming and J lost 3 bases, with 6 bases between them. This CDR3 comprises 13 residues. CDR3 region: CATSETNNQPQHF. In nucleotides, the CDR3 is TGTGCCACCAGTGAAACCAACAATCAGCCCCAGCATTTT.

The chain employs TRBV7-9 and TRBJ2-2; D is unresolved. The CDR3 covers 14 residues. CDR1 and CDR2 from the germline V gene are SEHNR and FQNEAQ (reference sequence). Trimming cost V 1 base and J 5 bases, with 8 bases left between them. The CDR3 DNA is TGTGCCAGCAGCTTAGACTGGATAACCGGGGAGCTGTTTTTT. Translation: CASSLDWITGELFF.

CDR3 sequence (DNA): TGTGCCAGTAGAGATCCAGGGTCGCTCAATCAGCCCCAGCATTTT. Amino acids: CASRDPGSLNQPQHF. The chain recombines TRBV19 with TRBJ1-5; perhaps TRBD1 as D (5 bases). The CDR3 has 15 amino acids. The V gene lost 6 bases and the J gene lost 3 bases, with 15 bases spanning the gap. Germline V gene lookup returns CDR1 LNHDA and CDR2 SQIVND (reference sequence).

V gene TRBV10-3 combines with J gene TRBJ1-4; D gene unclear. Germline V gene lookup returns CDR1 ENHRY and CDR2 SYGVKD. Deletions cut 4 bases from V and 0 bases from J, with 6 bases between. The CDR3 runs 14 residues. The CDR3 nucleotides are TGTGCCATCAGTGGGACTTCAACTAATGAAAAACTGTTTTTT. Protein: CAISGTSTNEKLFF.

The chain has TRBV6-5 and TRBJ1-1; D unresolved. V lost 6 bases to trimming and J lost 2 bases, with 7 bases between them. The germline gives CDR1 MNHEY, CDR2 SVGAGI. This CDR3 comprises 12 residues. In DNA, the CDR3 is TGTGCCAGCAGCCAGTCCAACACTGAAGCTTTCTTT. As protein: CASSQSNTEAFF.